Given below is one TCR beta chain in context. Its cognate antigen is unknown. The sample originates from a study of T cell responses to AZD1222 COVID-19 vaccine. General study results and limits: Spike-spanning, vaccine-associated CD4 TCRs were dominant at 160-218 and 743-854. Clonal diversity was possibly underestimated, and the donors were mostly white British, with more females.

The method was immunoSEQ multiplex PCR; TCRdb's version includes in-frame clones alone and lacks a portion of them. The data contain around 150,000 clones, 85% to 95% of them seen just once; the ten biggest clones take up approximately 6.5%. V was pared by 2 bases and J by 0 bases, with 3 bases of the junction left unmatched. The CDR3 has 18 amino acids. Looked up from germline, CDR1 is LGHDT and CDR2 is YNNKEL (reference sequence). The chain couples TRBV3-1 (or the pseudogene TRBV3-2) to TRBJ2-6, with 11 bases matching TRBD2. The clonotype comes from an adult who received the AZD1222 COVID-19 vaccine. Sequences were derived from peripheral blood, sampled 28 days after the second AZD1222 dose. Here the CDR3 reads CASSQTTSGGSGANVLTF. DNA for the CDR3: TGTGCCAGCAGCCAAACTACTAGCGGGGGCTCTGGGGCCAACGTCCTGACTTTC.